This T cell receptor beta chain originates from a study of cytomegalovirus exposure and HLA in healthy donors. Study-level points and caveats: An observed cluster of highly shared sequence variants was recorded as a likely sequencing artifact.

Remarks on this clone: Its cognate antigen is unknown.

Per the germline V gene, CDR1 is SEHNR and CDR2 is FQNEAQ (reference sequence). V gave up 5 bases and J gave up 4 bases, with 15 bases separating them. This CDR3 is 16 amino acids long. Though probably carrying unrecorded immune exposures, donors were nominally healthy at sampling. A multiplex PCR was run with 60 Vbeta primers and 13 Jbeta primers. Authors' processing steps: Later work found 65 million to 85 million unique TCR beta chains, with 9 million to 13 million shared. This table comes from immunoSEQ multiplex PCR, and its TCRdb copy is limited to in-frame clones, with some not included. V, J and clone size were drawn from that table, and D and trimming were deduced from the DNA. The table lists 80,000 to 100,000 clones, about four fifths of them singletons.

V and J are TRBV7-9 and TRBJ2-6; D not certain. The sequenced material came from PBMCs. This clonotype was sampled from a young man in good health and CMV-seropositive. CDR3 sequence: CASSPLAAGGANVLTF. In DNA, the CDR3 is TGTGCCAGCAGCCCCCTGGCGGCTGGGGGGGCCAACGTCCTGACTTTC.